This TCR beta chain was obtained from a study of post-analysis software for immune sequencing data. Study-wide results and limits: Higher frequency in patients than in controls was seen for roughly five TRBV segments, with TRBV5-6, TRBV5-1 and TRBV20-1 among them.

CDR3 length: 18 amino acids. Researchers reported that TCR beta cDNA libraries carried unique molecular identifiers. T cells numbering about 0.9 to 10 million yielded cDNA molecules that totaled approximately 500,000. From the PCR reads, TCRdb called clonotypes with MiXCR, one entry per CDR3 protein. The table has 700,000 to 800,000 distinct CDR3 sequences, approximately 30% seen once. Note on this clonotype: The antigen remains unidentified.

This clonotype was sampled from a girl between 5 and 17 years old with multiple sclerosis. The sample was blood. This chain uses TRBV21-1 with TRBJ2-1; the table names TRBD2, a call not compared with the DNA. TRBV21-1 is tagged as a pseudogene. In nucleotides, the CDR3 is TGTGCCAGCAGCAAATGGACTAGCGGGGGGAGCTCCTACAATGAGCAGTTCTTC. Translated: CASSKWTSGGSSYNEQFF.